The T cell receptor (beta chain) under discussion was sequenced for a study of blood T cell repertoires in COVID-19. The CDR3 sequence is 18 residues long. Germline CDR1 reads KGHDR; CDR2 reads SFDVKD. The ends were cut back, 3 bases at V and 1 base at J, with 18 bases in the middle. Per the study methods: Estimation of nucleated cell counts relied on the amplification of reference gene primers. Measured with immunoSEQ multiplex PCR; TCRdb has only the in-frame clones, and not every one. That table gives V, J and clone size, and the DNA gave D and trimming. The data hold about 76,000 clones, with about 92% observed a single time.

This clonotype originated in a human donor in a cohort sampled during active COVID-19. The sequencing sample was made of peripheral blood. V is TRBV24-1 and J is TRBJ1-3; D is possibly TRBD1 (5 bases). The CDR3 here is CATSDGGARVGSGNTIYF. The CDR3 coding sequence is TGTGCCACCAGTGATGGAGGGGCCAGGGTTGGGTCTGGAAACACCATATATTTT.